These T cell receptor beta chains were read from a single sample in a study of blood T cell repertoires in COVID-19. The data were produced by immunoSEQ multiplex PCR, yet TCRdb's version contains in-frame clones alone and is incomplete. This table holds 50,000 to 75,000 clones, 85% to 90% found once. Material for sequencing was peripheral blood. The source is a man aged 55 to 70 with acute or convalescent COVID-19. CDR3s include the opening cysteine and the closing phenylalanine or tryptophan. A D gene is named only where the DNA matches it firmly. Clone size is not always given. Where it is, it says once, few, many or a class for expanded clones.

clone_size: -; d_call: TRBD2; j_call: TRBJ2-3; v_call: TRBV5-6; cdr3_nt: TGTGCCAGCAGCTTGGGACTAGCGGGAAGTAGCACAGATACGCAGTATTTT; cdr3_aa: CASSLGLAGSSTDTQYF
clone_size: -; d_call: -; j_call: TRBJ1-2; v_call: TRBV13; cdr3_nt: TGTGCCAGCTCCCAGGGCAGTAATGGCTACACCTTC; cdr3_aa: CASSQGSNGYTF
clone_size: -; d_call: TRBD2; j_call: TRBJ2-5; v_call: TRBV30; cdr3_nt: TGTGCCTGGAGTGTTGTTGCGGGGGATGAGACCCAGTACTTC; cdr3_aa: CAWSVVAGDETQYF
clone_size: -; d_call: -; j_call: TRBJ1-6; v_call: TRBV5-6; cdr3_nt: TGTGCCAGCAGCTTCGGACAAGCATCACCCCTCCACTTT; cdr3_aa: CASSFGQASPLHF
clone_size: -; d_call: -; j_call: TRBJ2-3; v_call: TRBV11-3; cdr3_nt: TGTGCCAGCAGCTTAGAGGGGGCTGGACGAGCAGATACGCAGTATTTT; cdr3_aa: CASSLEGAGRADTQYF
clone_size: -; d_call: -; j_call: TRBJ2-6; v_call: TRBV10-3; cdr3_nt: TGTGCCATCAGTGGTGGCAGGGCCGACTCTGGGGCCAACGTCCTGACTTTC; cdr3_aa: CAISGGRADSGANVLTF
clone_size: -; d_call: -; j_call: TRBJ2-7; v_call: TRBV6-5; cdr3_nt: TGTGCCAGCAGTCCGGGAAAAGGGCAGTACTTC; cdr3_aa: CASSPGKGQYF
clone_size: -; d_call: TRBD1; j_call: TRBJ1-1; v_call: TRBV2; cdr3_nt: TGTGCCAGCAGGGAGTCCGGGACAGAGAACACTGAAGCTTTCTTT; cdr3_aa: CASRESGTENTEAFF
clone_size: -; d_call: -; j_call: TRBJ2-6; v_call: TRBV6-6; cdr3_nt: TGTGCCAGCAGTTTCCCGACGGGCTCTGGGGCCAACGTCCTGACTTTC; cdr3_aa: CASSFPTGSGANVLTF
clone_size: -; d_call: TRBD1; j_call: TRBJ1-3; v_call: TRBV9; cdr3_nt: TGTGCCAGCAGGTCCGGGACAGGGGCTGGAAACACCATATATTTT; cdr3_aa: CASRSGTGAGNTIYF
clone_size: -; d_call: TRBD2; j_call: TRBJ2-3; v_call: TRBV5-1; cdr3_nt: TGCGCCAGCAGCCTGGCCCAAGGAGCGGGGGGGGCAGATACGCAGTATTTT; cdr3_aa: CASSLAQGAGGADTQYF
clone_size: -; d_call: -; j_call: TRBJ2-7; v_call: TRBV5-1; cdr3_nt: TGCGCCAGCAGCTTCGGAGACTACGAGCAGTACTTC; cdr3_aa: CASSFGDYEQYF
clone_size: -; d_call: TRBD2; j_call: TRBJ2-6; v_call: TRBV5-5; cdr3_nt: TGTGCCAGCAGCTTGGCGCTAGCGGGCCCTTCTGGGGCCAACGTCCTGACTTTC; cdr3_aa: CASSLALAGPSGANVLTF
clone_size: -; d_call: -; j_call: TRBJ1-1; v_call: TRBV19; cdr3_nt: TGTGCCAGTAGTAACAGGGACGGGTACACTGAAGCTTTCTTT; cdr3_aa: CASSNRDGYTEAFF
clone_size: -; d_call: TRBD1; j_call: TRBJ2-3; v_call: TRBV6-4; cdr3_nt: TGTGCCAGCAGTAGACAGGGGGCCACAGATACGCAGTATTTT; cdr3_aa: CASSRQGATDTQYF
clone_size: -; d_call: TRBD1; j_call: TRBJ1-2; v_call: TRBV5-1; cdr3_nt: TGCGCCAGCAGCTTAGATGGACAGGGGGCGAACTATGGCTACACCTTC; cdr3_aa: CASSLDGQGANYGYTF
clone_size: -; d_call: -; j_call: TRBJ1-2; v_call: TRBV15; cdr3_nt: TGTGCCACCAGCAGAGGGGTGGAACCAGGCTATGGCTACACCTTC; cdr3_aa: CATSRGVEPGYGYTF
clone_size: -; d_call: TRBD1; j_call: TRBJ2-1; v_call: TRBV24-1; cdr3_nt: TGTGCCACCAGCCCGGACAGGGGATCCTACAATGAGCAGTTCTTC; cdr3_aa: CATSPDRGSYNEQFF
clone_size: -; d_call: TRBD1; j_call: TRBJ2-6; v_call: TRBV14; cdr3_nt: TGTGCCAGCAGGGGACAGGGGGCCCACTCTGGGGCCAACGTCCTGACTTTC; cdr3_aa: CASRGQGAHSGANVLTF
clone_size: -; d_call: -; j_call: TRBJ1-2; v_call: TRBV6-5; cdr3_nt: TGTGCCAGCAAGAAAGAGATTAACTATGGCTACACCTTC; cdr3_aa: CASKKEINYGYTF
clone_size: -; d_call: -; j_call: TRBJ1-2; v_call: TRBV3-1/TRBV3-2; cdr3_nt: TGTGCCAGCAGCCCAACGTTTTCTACAGGGAACTATGGCTACACCTTC; cdr3_aa: CASSPTFSTGNYGYTF
clone_size: once; d_call: -; j_call: TRBJ1-2; v_call: TRBV7-9; cdr3_nt: TGTGCCAGCAGCCCCTGGACAGAAGGACATGGCTACACCTTC; cdr3_aa: CASSPWTEGHGYTF
clone_size: -; d_call: -; j_call: TRBJ2-7; v_call: TRBV7-8; cdr3_nt: TGTGCCAGCAGCTCAGGCCCATTACGCGAGCAGTACTTC; cdr3_aa: CASSSGPLREQYF
clone_size: once; d_call: TRBD1; j_call: TRBJ2-1; v_call: TRBV5-4; cdr3_nt: TGTGCCAGCAGCTTGTATGAGGGGGCGTACAATGAGCAGTTCTTC; cdr3_aa: CASSLYEGAYNEQFF
clone_size: -; d_call: -; j_call: TRBJ1-5; v_call: TRBV6-1; cdr3_nt: TGTGCCAGCAGTGAAATCCTTTCGGATCAGCCCCAGCATTTT; cdr3_aa: CASSEILSDQPQHF
clone_size: -; d_call: TRBD1; j_call: TRBJ1-5; v_call: TRBV6-6; cdr3_nt: TGTGCCAGCAGTCAACGGACAGGGAGCAATCAGCCCCAGCATTTT; cdr3_aa: CASSQRTGSNQPQHF
clone_size: -; d_call: TRBD1; j_call: TRBJ1-6; v_call: TRBV3-1/TRBV3-2; cdr3_nt: TGTGCCAGCAGCCCCCGACAGGGCAATTCACCCCTCCACTTT; cdr3_aa: CASSPRQGNSPLHF
clone_size: -; d_call: TRBD1; j_call: TRBJ2-7; v_call: TRBV5-1; cdr3_nt: TGCGCCAGCAGCCAAAGGACAGGGTCAGACTACGAGCAGTACTTC; cdr3_aa: CASSQRTGSDYEQYF
clone_size: -; d_call: TRBD1; j_call: TRBJ1-5; v_call: TRBV2; cdr3_nt: TGTGCCAGCAGTGACTGGACAGGGATAAATCAGCCCCAGCATTTT; cdr3_aa: CASSDWTGINQPQHF
clone_size: -; d_call: -; j_call: TRBJ2-2; v_call: TRBV7-9; cdr3_nt: TGTGCCAGCAGCGGGGGCGCAGGGTCGAACACCGGGGAGCTGTTTTTT; cdr3_aa: CASSGGAGSNTGELFF
clone_size: -; d_call: -; j_call: TRBJ2-3; v_call: TRBV5-1; cdr3_nt: TGCGCCAGCAGCCGAGCCGGGGGAAGCACAGATACGCAGTATTTT; cdr3_aa: CASSRAGGSTDTQYF
clone_size: -; d_call: -; j_call: TRBJ2-7; v_call: TRBV30; cdr3_nt: TGTGCCTGGACCCTAGACGACTACGAGCAGTACTTC; cdr3_aa: CAWTLDDYEQYF
clone_size: -; d_call: -; j_call: TRBJ1-1; v_call: TRBV11-2; cdr3_nt: TGTGCCAGCAGCGATTTGGGCAGCGGAGTCACTGAAGCTTTCTTT; cdr3_aa: CASSDLGSGVTEAFF
clone_size: few; d_call: -; j_call: TRBJ1-3; v_call: TRBV4-1; cdr3_nt: TGCGCCAGCAAGGGGACTCCCTCTGGAAACACCATATATTTT; cdr3_aa: CASKGTPSGNTIYF
clone_size: -; d_call: TRBD1; j_call: TRBJ1-2; v_call: TRBV2; cdr3_nt: TGTGCCAGCAGTTGGGACAGGCTCTATGGCTACACCTTC; cdr3_aa: CASSWDRLYGYTF
clone_size: -; d_call: -; j_call: TRBJ1-1; v_call: TRBV14; cdr3_nt: TGTGCCAGCGCGAACCTCTTGGGGGGGGGAGGCACTGAAGCTTTCTTT; cdr3_aa: CASANLLGGGGTEAFF
clone_size: -; d_call: -; j_call: TRBJ1-2; v_call: TRBV7-9; cdr3_nt: TGTGCCAGCAGCCCCCTCCTACAGGGATGGGATGGCTACACCTTC; cdr3_aa: CASSPLLQGWDGYTF
clone_size: -; d_call: TRBD1; j_call: TRBJ1-1; v_call: TRBV7-8; cdr3_nt: TGTGCCAGCAGCGTGACAGGGGCGATTAGAATGAACACTGAAGCTTTCTTT; cdr3_aa: CASSVTGAIRMNTEAFF
clone_size: once; d_call: TRBD1; j_call: TRBJ1-3; v_call: TRBV5-1; cdr3_nt: TGCGCCAGCAGCTACTGGACAGGACCCAACTCTGGAAACACCATATATTTT; cdr3_aa: CASSYWTGPNSGNTIYF
clone_size: once; d_call: TRBD1; j_call: TRBJ1-2; v_call: TRBV19; cdr3_nt: TGTGCCAGTAGTATGTACGGGACAGGGAGCCATGGCTACACCTTC; cdr3_aa: CASSMYGTGSHGYTF
clone_size: once; d_call: -; j_call: TRBJ2-2; v_call: TRBV5-5; cdr3_nt: TGTGCCAGCAGCCCGCTGCGAGAGCCGGACACCGGGGAGCTGTTTTTT; cdr3_aa: CASSPLREPDTGELFF
clone_size: -; d_call: -; j_call: TRBJ2-7; v_call: TRBV5-1; cdr3_nt: TGCGCCAGCAGCCCACGAAAACAGTACGAGCAGTACTTC; cdr3_aa: CASSPRKQYEQYF
clone_size: -; d_call: TRBD1; j_call: TRBJ2-7; v_call: TRBV6-5; cdr3_nt: TGTGCCAGCAGTTACAGCCGACAGGGCTACGAGCAGTACTTC; cdr3_aa: CASSYSRQGYEQYF
clone_size: -; d_call: TRBD1; j_call: TRBJ1-2; v_call: TRBV5-4; cdr3_nt: TGTGCCAGCAGCTTGGCAAAGGGGGCCTATGGCTACACCTTC; cdr3_aa: CASSLAKGAYGYTF
clone_size: -; d_call: -; j_call: TRBJ1-2; v_call: TRBV19; cdr3_nt: TGTGCCAGTAGTATCCACCAGGAATCTAACTATGGCTACACCTTC; cdr3_aa: CASSIHQESNYGYTF
clone_size: -; d_call: TRBD2; j_call: TRBJ2-1; v_call: TRBV18; cdr3_nt: TGTGCCAGCTCAGGTCTCGGGGGGGCCTACAATGAGCAGTTCTTC; cdr3_aa: CASSGLGGAYNEQFF
clone_size: -; d_call: -; j_call: TRBJ1-1; v_call: TRBV5-6; cdr3_nt: TGTGCCAGCAGTTTGGATCTAGGACGGGGAATGAACACTGAAGCTTTCTTT; cdr3_aa: CASSLDLGRGMNTEAFF
clone_size: -; d_call: -; j_call: TRBJ1-2; v_call: TRBV27; cdr3_nt: TGTGCCAGCAGCCCCTCGGTAGGGGATTATGGCTACACCTTC; cdr3_aa: CASSPSVGDYGYTF
clone_size: once; d_call: -; j_call: TRBJ2-2; v_call: TRBV9; cdr3_nt: TGTGCCAGCAGCGCCAAACCTCAGTTAAACACCGGGGAGCTGTTTTTT; cdr3_aa: CASSAKPQLNTGELFF